This T cell receptor (beta chain) was identified in a study of control samples from healthy donors and cancer patients. V was clipped by 3 bases and J by 1 base, with 16 bases between them. The CDR3 is made up of 16 amino acids. Germline-derived CDR1 and CDR2 are DFQATT and SNEGSKA (reference sequence). Method: immunoSEQ multiplex PCR; TCRdb's copy keeps in-frame clones and lacks some. The table lists over 65,000 clones, 94% of them singletons. This clone appeared once. The V and J genes are TRBV20-1 and TRBJ2-4; possible D gene TRBD1, 6 bases. This TCR came from a woman aged 40 to 50 in good health. The specimen sequenced was blood. CDR3 sequence: CSASRQASFAKNIQYF. DNA for the CDR3: TGCAGTGCTAGTAGACAGGCAAGCTTCGCCAAAAACATTCAGTACTTC.